Each of the 27 T cell receptor beta chains below was sequenced from the same sample in a study of human T cells and chemical hapten exposure. Time point in this sample: patch test 1, 2 weeks after DPC sensitization. Regarding treatment: therapeutic diphenylcyclopropenone sensitization with weekly scalp DPC. In TCRdb, the RACE reads were re-called with MiXCR into one record per CDR3 protein. This table has about 340,000 distinct CDR3 sequences, around 7% appearing once. The sequencing used whole blood, collected in connection with sensitization to the hapten diphenylcyclopropenone (DPC). All receptors come from a woman aged 18-29 years with alopecia areata. Some clones in this sample may be carry-over from other donors' samples.

This clonotype has only a few counts. This chain links TRBV5-1 with TRBJ1-1; the match to TRBD1 covers 9 bases. The CDR3 covers 14 residues. The V segment lost 4 bases and the J segment 5 bases; nucleotides outside the gene matches: 6. Germline V gene lookup returns CDR1 SGHRS and CDR2 YFSETQ. In DNA, the CDR3 is TGCGCCAGCAGCATTAGGACAGGGGTTACTGAAGCTTTCTTT. Translating gives CASSIRTGVTEAFF.

This clonotype was seen repeatedly, ten times or more. The rearrangement links TRBV6-2 or TRBV6-3 to TRBJ2-7; D is uncertain. The CDR3 extends over 12 amino acids. V was clipped by 7 bases and J by 3 bases, with 10 bases between them. Germline V lookup: CDR1 MNHEY, CDR2 SVGEGT. CDR3 sequence (DNA): TGTGCCAGCACTCAGTGGGGCTACGAGCAGTACTTC. It is translated as CASTQWGYEQYF.

This clonotype was counted a few times. V and J are TRBV2 and TRBJ2-7, with 8 bases matching TRBD1. V trimming: 8 bases; J trimming: 8 bases; junction bases outside the gene matches: 8. Germline values: CDR1 SNHLY, CDR2 FYNNEI. The CDR3 totals 12 residues. The CDR3 coding sequence is TGTGCCAGCCTCTGGGACAGGAATAAGCAGTACTTC. It yields the protein CASLWDRNKQYF.

This clonotype was observed many times. V is TRBV7-9 and J is TRBJ1-6; a weak D match, TRBD1 (6 bases). CDR1 SEHNR and CDR2 FQNEAQ come from the germline V gene (reference sequence). V was shortened by 2 bases and J by 14 bases, with 16 bases between the two germline ends. The CDR3 is 14 amino acids. CDR3 region: CASSLLGAPQTLHF. CDR3 coding DNA: TGTGCCAGCAGCTTACTGGGGGCGCCGCAAACCCTCCACTTT.

This rearrangement joins TRBV11-1 to TRBJ2-3; TRBD2 matches at 9 bases. J gave up 1 base and V 5 bases, and 7 bases lay outside the gene matches. Germline assignment: CDR1 SGHAT and CDR2 FQDESV (reference sequence). The CDR3 is made up of 16 amino acids. In DNA form, the CDR3 reads TGTGCCAGCAGCCTCAGGACTAGCGACCGCACAGATACGCAGTATTTT. This codes for CASSLRTSDRTDTQYF. Filled out from reference TRBV11-1 and TRBJ2-3, the complete variable domain reads EAEVAQSPRYKITEKSQAVAFWCDPISGHATLYWYRQILGQGPELLVQFQDESVVDDSQLPKDRFSAERLKGVDSTLKIQPAELGDSAMYLCASSLRTSDRTDTQYFGPGTRLTVL.

This clonotype was detected ten times or more. The chain joins TRBV18 to TRBJ2-7; 12 bases are a match to TRBD1. Unmatched junction bases numbered 7, after V lost 4 bases and J lost 6 bases. The CDR3 length is 15 residues. Per germline, CDR1 KGHSH and CDR2 LQKENI. The CDR3 loop is CASSQAGTGGGEQYF. The CDR3 nucleotides are TGTGCCAGCTCACAGGCCGGGACAGGGGGCGGCGAGCAGTACTTC.

The chain links TRBV3-1 to TRBJ1-1; D is perhaps TRBD1 (5 bases). The CDR3 has 14 amino acids. Germline lookup yields CDR1 LGHDT and CDR2 YNNKEL (reference sequence). Trimming stripped 4 bases from V and 6 bases from J, with 15 bases between. In DNA, the CDR3 is TGTGCCAGCAGCCTTGGGACGTTCGGCGCTGAAGCTTTCTTT. Its protein is CASSLGTFGAEAFF.

The table lists this clonotype with many counts. The chain couples TRBV6-4 to TRBJ2-3; 11 positions match TRBD2. The CDR3 has 16 residues. Per the germline V gene, CDR1 is MRHNA and CDR2 is SNTAGT. Trimming removed 2 bases from V and 2 bases from J; junction bases left unmatched: 3. CDR3 sequence (DNA): TGTGCCAGCAGTGACACTAGCGGGGGCGACACAGATACGCAGTATTTT. Its translation is CASSDTSGGDTDTQYF.

In this sample, this clonotype turned up many times. This sequence joins TRBV29-1 and TRBJ2-7, with TRBD1 matching 8 bases. Germline V gives CDR1 SQVTM, CDR2 ANQGSEA. V was clipped by 6 bases and J by 3 bases; unmatched bases: 7. CDR3 size: 13 residues. The CDR3 sequence is CSVEGQVNYEQYF. The CDR3 region has the DNA TGCAGCGTGGAGGGACAGGTTAACTACGAGCAGTACTTC.

Only a few counts were recorded for this clonotype. V usage is TRBV15 and J usage is TRBJ2-3; D not resolved. CDR3 length: 15 residues. V was pared by 5 bases and J by 3 bases, with 15 bases between. Germline CDR1 is LNHNV and CDR2 is YYDKDF (reference sequence). The CDR3 DNA sequence: TGTGCCACCAGCTCGAACGACCAGCCAACAGATACGCAGTATTTT. Amino acids: CATSSNDQPTDTQYF.

This chain joins TRBV28 and TRBJ2-3; 9 bases agree with TRBD2. This CDR3 has 16 residues. Germline loops: CDR1 MDHEN, CDR2 SYDVKM. The J segment lost 3 bases and the V segment lost 2 bases, leaving 6 bases of the junction unmatched. DNA of the CDR3: TGTGCCAGCAGTTTACCGGCGGGGGGGCCGACAGATACGCAGTATTTT. Protein sequence: CASSLPAGGPTDTQYF.

This clonotype was counted only a few times. The chain recombines TRBV20-1 with TRBJ1-1; D remains ambiguous. The ends were cut back, 5 bases at V and 0 bases at J, with 16 bases in the middle. CDR3 size: 15 residues. Germline CDR1 DFQATT, CDR2 SNEGSKA (reference sequence). The CDR3 loop reads CSAYTGDDLNTEAFF. The CDR3 DNA follows: TGCAGTGCTTACACGGGTGACGATTTGAACACTGAAGCTTTCTTT.

Only a few counts were recorded for this clonotype. V is TRBV4-3 and J is TRBJ2-7; D remains unclear. CDR3 size: 13 residues. The ends were cut back, 2 bases at V and 2 bases at J, with 7 bases in the middle. From germline, CDR1 is LGHNA and CDR2 YSLEER. Here the CDR3 reads CASSQSPTYEQYF. The DNA for the CDR3 is TGCGCCAGCAGCCAATCCCCAACCTACGAGCAGTACTTC.

This clonotype was recorded a few times. The rearrangement uses TRBV12-5 and TRBJ1-6; 10 bases align to TRBD1. Per germline, CDR1 LGHNT and CDR2 FRNRAP. The junction had 5 bases not matched to a gene; V was cut back by 5 bases and J by 7 bases. The CDR3 is 15 residues long. The CDR3 DNA follows: TGTGCTAGTGGTGCCGGGACAGGGGAAAATTCACCCCTCCACTTT. As protein: CASGAGTGENSPLHF.

The chain carries TRBV6-2 or TRBV6-3 and TRBJ2-4; TRBD2 aligns across 10 bases. Trimming took 3 bases from V and 6 from J; bases not matched to a gene: 5. Germline CDR1 is MNHEY and CDR2 is SVGEGT. The CDR3 contains 15 residues. The CDR3 here is CASSYSLAGGNIQYF. The DNA of the CDR3 is TGTGCCAGCAGTTATTCCTTAGCGGGAGGAAACATTCAGTACTTC.

V and J are TRBV6-5 and TRBJ1-6; D unclear. The CDR3 spans 14 residues. V was clipped by 2 bases and J by 6 bases, with 8 bases between them. Germline lookup yields CDR1 MNHEY and CDR2 SVGAGI. CDR3 loop: CASSYAESNSPLHF. Here the CDR3 DNA reads TGTGCCAGCAGTTACGCGGAGTCTAATTCACCCCTCCACTTT.

The chain joins TRBV6-1 to TRBJ2-6; the D gene could be TRBD1 or TRBD2 (5 bases each). Germline-derived CDR1 and CDR2 are MNHNS and SASEGT. The length of the CDR3 is 15 residues. The V end was cut by 1 base, the J end by 3 bases, with 7 bases between. The CDR3: CASSEGGSGANVLTF. The DNA of the CDR3 is TGTGCCAGCAGTGAAGGGGGGAGTGGGGCCAACGTCCTGACTTTC.

The gene calls are TRBV7-3 and TRBJ1-1; TRBD1 matches at 9 bases. CDR3 length: 13 amino acids. Looked up from germline, CDR1 is SGHTA and CDR2 is FQGTGA. The junction had 5 bases not matched to a gene; V was cut back by 6 bases and J by 6 bases. CDR3 nucleotide sequence: TGTGCCAGCAGTGGACAGGGGCTCGCTGAAGCTTTCTTT. It specifies CASSGQGLAEAFF.

This clonotype was picked up a small number of times. V is TRBV7-9 and J is TRBJ2-6, with TRBD1 as a possible D gene (6 bases). The CDR3 totals 18 residues. V was pared by 3 bases and J by 0 bases, with 15 bases between. Germline V gives CDR1 SEHNR, CDR2 FQNEAQ (reference sequence). The CDR3 reads CASSFGQTFPSGANVLTF. The CDR3 nucleotides read TGTGCCAGCAGCTTTGGACAGACGTTCCCCTCTGGGGCCAACGTCCTGACTTTC.

The V gene is TRBV19, the J gene TRBJ1-2; D call uncertain. This CDR3 is built from 12 residues. Germline CDR1 LNHDA, CDR2 SQIVND (reference sequence). Deletions cut 5 bases from V and 6 bases from J, with 10 bases between. The CDR3 region is CASSSRLHGYTF. Here the CDR3 DNA reads TGTGCCAGTAGTTCCAGGCTCCATGGCTACACCTTC.

The table lists this clonotype with a few counts. The chain joins TRBV29-1 to TRBJ2-3; D is perhaps TRBD1 (5 bases). Deletions cut 7 bases from V and 4 bases from J, with 12 bases between. Germline-derived CDR1 and CDR2 are SQVTM and ANQGSEA. The CDR3 totals 12 residues. The CDR3 region has the DNA TGCAGCGCCCGATTAGGGGCAGATACGCAGTATTTT. It yields the protein CSARLGADTQYF.

The chain has TRBV6-5 and TRBJ2-7; 7 positions match TRBD1. V shed 0 bases and J 1 base; nucleotides not matched to a gene: 6. CDR1 MNHEY and CDR2 SVGAGI come from the germline V gene. This CDR3 spans 16 amino acids. CDR3 DNA: TGTGCCAGCAGTTACTCGTCGACAGGGTCATCCTACGAGCAGTACTTC. Translated, it gives CASSYSSTGSSYEQYF.

This clonotype has just a few counts. The gene calls are TRBV5-4 and TRBJ2-1, with 12 bases identical to TRBD2. This CDR3 spans 18 amino acids. V lost 4 bases and J lost 4; bases outside the gene matches: 12. The V gene's germline CDR1 is SGHNT and CDR2 YYREEE (reference sequence). The CDR3 nucleotides read TGTGCCAGCAGCAGCCCGCTAGCGGGGGGGCCTAGGTACAATGAGCAGTTCTTC. Protein sequence: CASSSPLAGGPRYNEQFF. Together with reference TRBV5-4 and TRBJ2-1, the CDR3 gives the full variable domain: ETGVTQSPTHLIKTRGQQVTLRCSSQSGHNTVSWYQQALGQGPQFIFQYYREEENGRGNFPPRFSGLQFPNYSSELNVNALELDDSALYLCASSSPLAGGPRYNEQFFGPGTRLTVL.

This clonotype was seen a handful of times. V gene TRBV29-1 combines with J gene TRBJ2-5; D possibly uses TRBD1 or TRBD2 (5 bases each). V lost 4 bases and J 5 bases, leaving 11 bases between the germline ends. CDR1 and CDR2 (germline): SQVTM, ANQGSEA. The CDR3 totals 12 residues. The CDR3 sequence: CSVGQGVETQYF. CDR3 coding DNA: TGCAGCGTTGGGCAGGGAGTGGAGACCCAGTACTTC.

This clonotype occurred a few times. This chain connects TRBV7-2 to TRBJ2-3; D is undetermined. V lost 0 bases and J 4 bases, leaving 8 bases between the germline ends. The germline V gene has CDR1 SGHTA and CDR2 FQGNSA. CDR3 length: 14 amino acids. For the CDR3, the DNA is TGTGCCAGCAGCTTAGCGCATGGTCCAGATACGCAGTATTTT. It yields the protein CASSLAHGPDTQYF.

This clonotype was seen only a few times. The V gene is TRBV24-1, the J gene TRBJ2-7, with a weak D call TRBD2 (6 bases). Trimming took off 8 bases at V and 4 bases at J, with 20 bases between the two ends. Germline V gene data show CDR1 as KGHDR and CDR2 as SFDVKD. CDR3 length: 15 residues. The chain's CDR3 is CATTPGQGGGYEQYF. DNA for the CDR3: TGTGCCACCACCCCCGGGCAGGGAGGAGGTTACGAGCAGTACTTC.

At least ten counts were recorded for this clonotype. This sequence joins TRBV27 and TRBJ2-5, with D perhaps TRBD1 or TRBD2 (5 bases each). This CDR3 is 12 amino acids long. Trimming stripped 5 bases from V and 10 bases from J, with 14 bases between. The germline gives CDR1 MNHEY, CDR2 SMNVEV (reference sequence). CDR3 bases: TGTGCCAGCAGTGGGACGGAGCGACGCCAGTACTTC. This sequence encodes CASSGTERRQYF.